This entry describes one T cell receptor beta chain. The data were obtained in a study of T cell changes during pregnancy in multiple sclerosis. Profiling relied on immunoSEQ multiplex PCR, and the TCRdb table lists in-frame clones only, not all of them. Of approximately 52,000 clones listed, approximately 92% are singletons. The germline gives CDR1 SGHTA, CDR2 FQGNSA. The J segment lost 3 bases and the V segment lost 5 bases, leaving 3 bases of the junction unmatched. CDR3 length: 13 amino acids. The sequence was collected from a female donor with multiple sclerosis, enrolled in a pregnancy study. V gene TRBV7-2 combines with J gene TRBJ1-1; 7 positions match TRBD1. This sample comprised CD4+ T cells from peripheral blood mononuclear cells, obtained in the third trimester of pregnancy. This CDR3 is CASSPGGYTEAFF. The CDR3 DNA follows: TGTGCCAGCAGCCCAGGGGGGTACACTGAAGCTTTCTTT.